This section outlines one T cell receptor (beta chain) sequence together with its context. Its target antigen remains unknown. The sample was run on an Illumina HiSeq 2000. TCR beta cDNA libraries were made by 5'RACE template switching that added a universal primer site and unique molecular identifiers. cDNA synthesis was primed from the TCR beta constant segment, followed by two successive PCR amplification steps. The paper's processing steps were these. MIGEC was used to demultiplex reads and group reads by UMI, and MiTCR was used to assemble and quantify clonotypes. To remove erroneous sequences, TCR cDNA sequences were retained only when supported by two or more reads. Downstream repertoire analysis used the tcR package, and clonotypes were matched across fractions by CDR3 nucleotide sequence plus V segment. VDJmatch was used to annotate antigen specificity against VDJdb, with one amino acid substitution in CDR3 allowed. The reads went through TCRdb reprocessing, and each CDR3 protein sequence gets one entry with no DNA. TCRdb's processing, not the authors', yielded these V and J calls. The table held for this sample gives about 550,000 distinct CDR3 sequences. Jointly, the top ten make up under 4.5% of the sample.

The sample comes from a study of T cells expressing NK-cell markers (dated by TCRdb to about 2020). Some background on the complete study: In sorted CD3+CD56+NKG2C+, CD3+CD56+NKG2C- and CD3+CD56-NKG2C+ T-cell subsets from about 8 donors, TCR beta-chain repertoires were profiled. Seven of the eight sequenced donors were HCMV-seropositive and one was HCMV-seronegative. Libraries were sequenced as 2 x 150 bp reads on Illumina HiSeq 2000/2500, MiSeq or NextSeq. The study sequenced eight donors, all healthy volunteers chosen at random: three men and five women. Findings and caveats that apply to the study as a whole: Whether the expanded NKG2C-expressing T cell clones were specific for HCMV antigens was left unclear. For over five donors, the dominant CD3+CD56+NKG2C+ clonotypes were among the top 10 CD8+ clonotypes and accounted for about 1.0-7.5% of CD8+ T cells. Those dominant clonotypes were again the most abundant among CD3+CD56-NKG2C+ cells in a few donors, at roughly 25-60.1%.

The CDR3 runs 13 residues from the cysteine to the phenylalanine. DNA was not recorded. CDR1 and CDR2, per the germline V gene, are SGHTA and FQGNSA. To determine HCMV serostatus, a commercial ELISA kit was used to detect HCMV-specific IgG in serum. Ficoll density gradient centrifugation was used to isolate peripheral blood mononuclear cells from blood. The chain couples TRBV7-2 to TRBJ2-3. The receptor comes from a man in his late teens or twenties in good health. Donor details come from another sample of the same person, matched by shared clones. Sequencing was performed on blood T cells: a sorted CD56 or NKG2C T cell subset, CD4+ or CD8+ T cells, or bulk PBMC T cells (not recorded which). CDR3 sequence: CASSLVSVDTQYF.